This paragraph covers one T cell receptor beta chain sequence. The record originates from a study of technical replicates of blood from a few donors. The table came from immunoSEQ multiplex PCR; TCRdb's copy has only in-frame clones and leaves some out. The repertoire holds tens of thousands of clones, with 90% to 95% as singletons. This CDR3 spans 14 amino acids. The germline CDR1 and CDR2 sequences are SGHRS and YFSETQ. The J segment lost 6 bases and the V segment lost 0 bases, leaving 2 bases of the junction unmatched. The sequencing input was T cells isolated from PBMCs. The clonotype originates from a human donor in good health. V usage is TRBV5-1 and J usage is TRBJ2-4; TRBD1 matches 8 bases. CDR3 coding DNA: TGCGCCAGCAGCTTGGGACAGGGGAGAAACATTCAGTACTTC. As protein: CASSLGQGRNIQYF. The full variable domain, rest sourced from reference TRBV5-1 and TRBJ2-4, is KAGVTQTPRYLIKTRGQQVTLSCSPISGHRSVSWYQQTPGQGLQFLFEYFSETQRNKGNFPGRFSGRQFSNSRSEMNVSTLELGDSALYLCASSLGQGRNIQYFGAGTRLSVL.